The next 15 T cell receptor beta chains were all read from a single sample in a study of early T cells in non-severe SARS-CoV-2 infection. Each CDR3 protein gets one entry after TCRdb re-called the 5' RACE reads with MiXCR. The sample includes around 61,000 distinct CDR3 sequences, 10% to 11% seen only once; the top ten take 1.7%. The sequenced material came from whole blood. These receptors were taken from an adult who was a healthcare worker with PCR-confirmed SARS-CoV-2 infection or an uninfected control (not recorded which).

This clonotype appeared many times. The V and J genes are TRBV9 and TRBJ2-3; D is ambiguous. The CDR3 totals 12 residues. Germline V gene lookup returns CDR1 SGDLS and CDR2 YYNGEE. Trimming left V 3 bases short and J 0 bases short, with 2 bases between. The CDR3 sequence is CASSGSTDTQYF. The DNA for the CDR3 is TGTGCCAGCAGCGGTAGCACAGATACGCAGTATTTT.

This clonotype was seen at least ten times. J is TRBJ2-3 and V is TRBV12-5, with 8 bases lining up with TRBD2. This CDR3 region has 13 residues. Losses at the gene ends were 6 bases for V and 13 bases for J; bases not matched to a gene: 12. The germline CDR1 and CDR2 sequences are LGHNT and FRNRAP. Here the CDR3 reads CASGLSGGELEYF. As DNA, the CDR3 is TGTGCTAGTGGCTTGAGCGGGGGAGAACTAGAGTATTTT.

The rearrangement joins TRBV12-3 or TRBV12-4 to TRBJ1-1; 8 bases are shared with TRBD1. This CDR3 comprises 15 residues. V shed 1 base and J 6 bases; nucleotides not matched to a gene: 7. CDR3 sequence (DNA): TGTGCCAGCAGTTTAGAAGGACAGGGAAAGGCTGAAGCTTTCTTT. Amino acid sequence: CASSLEGQGKAEAFF.

There are many counts of this clonotype. The chain uses TRBV14 and TRBJ1-2; the D is unclear. V shed 0 bases and J shed 5 bases, with 10 bases lying between them. The CDR3 extends over 14 amino acids. CDR1 SGHDN and CDR2 FVKESK come from the germline V gene. The CDR3 reads CASSQDEKPYGYTF. Written as DNA, the CDR3 is TGTGCCAGCAGCCAAGATGAGAAACCGTATGGCTACACCTTC.

This clonotype was counted only a few times. V and J are TRBV6-1 and TRBJ2-3, with 8 bases identical to TRBD2. CDR3 length: 15 amino acids. Per the germline V gene, CDR1 is MNHNS and CDR2 is SASEGT. V was clipped by 6 bases and J by 1 base; unmatched bases: 6. The CDR3 DNA follows: TGTGCCAGCAGCGGGGGGGGGCAGGGCACAGATACGCAGTATTTT. It codes for CASSGGGQGTDTQYF.

The J gene is TRBJ1-5, the V gene TRBV6-1; the D gene is possibly TRBD1 (6 bases). With 0 bases removed from V and 3 bases from J, the gap between germline ends came to 9 bases. Germline-derived CDR1 and CDR2 are MNHNS and SASEGT. This CDR3 spans 15 amino acids. The CDR3 loop is CASSEASGHNQPQHF. CDR3 nucleotides: TGTGCCAGCAGTGAAGCATCGGGACACAATCAGCCCCAGCATTTT.

Ten or more counts support this clonotype. The CDR3 DNA sequence: TGTGCCAGCAGCTTAGTGACAGCAGCCTACGAGCAGTACTTC. It translates to CASSLVTAAYEQYF. The V call is TRBV7-9, the J call TRBJ2-7; TRBD1 is a possible D gene (5 bases). The germline CDR1 and CDR2 sequences are SEHNR and FQNEAQ (reference sequence). The V end was cut by 1 base, the J end by 2 bases, with 9 bases between. CDR3 size: 14 residues.

Many counts were recorded for this clonotype. The gene calls are TRBV12-3 or TRBV12-4 and TRBJ1-5; D is possibly TRBD1 (5 bases). The CDR3 runs to 14 residues. The germline V and J ends were trimmed by 3 bases and 7 bases, with 13 bases remaining between them. The CDR3 here is CASSFRPGNQPQHF. The CDR3 coding sequence is TGTGCCAGCAGTTTTAGGCCAGGGAACCAGCCCCAGCATTTT.

V is TRBV27 and J is TRBJ2-7; maybe TRBD2 (5 bases). CDR3 length: 16 amino acids. Trimming removed 3 bases from V and 3 bases from J, with 18 bases in between. Germline CDR1 MNHEY, CDR2 SMNVEV (reference sequence). The chain's CDR3 is CASSLSAGTNFYEQYF. CDR3 nucleotides: TGTGCCAGCAGTTTGTCGGCGGGTACCAATTTCTACGAGCAGTACTTC.

This clonotype was detected many times. V and J are TRBV7-3 and TRBJ1-1; D gene ambiguous. Between the trimmed V and J ends, which lost 2 bases and 5 bases, there was a span of 9 bases. This CDR3 has 13 residues. Germline lookup yields CDR1 SGHTA and CDR2 FQGTGA. The DNA of the CDR3 is TGTGCCAGCAGCTTACAGGCGGGGACTGAAGCTTTCTTT. Translating it yields CASSLQAGTEAFF.

This clonotype was recorded at least ten times. The chain carries TRBV18 and TRBJ1-3; possibly TRBD1 for D (6 bases). From germline, CDR1 is KGHSH and CDR2 LQKENI. There are 15 residues in the CDR3. Trimming stripped 3 bases from V and 3 bases from J, with 12 bases between. The DNA for the CDR3 is TGTGCCAGCTCACCTCGACAGGTTCTTGGAAACACCATATATTTT. It yields the protein CASSPRQVLGNTIYF.

V and J are TRBV6-5 and TRBJ1-1, with D perhaps TRBD1 (6 bases). Germline CDR1 and CDR2: MNHEY and SVGAGI. The CDR3 runs 17 residues. Trimming pared 0 bases from V and 7 bases from J, leaving 21 bases between. The CDR3 spells CASSYSGGRPYRGEAFF. CDR3 nucleotide sequence: TGTGCCAGCAGTTACTCCGGGGGCAGGCCGTATCGAGGTGAAGCTTTCTTT.

V is TRBV6-6 and J is TRBJ2-2; possibly TRBD2 for D (7 bases). The CDR3 is 16 amino acids. Germline CDR1 and CDR2: MNHNY and SVGAGI (reference sequence). Trimming cost V 0 bases and J 6 bases, with 14 bases left between them. Written as DNA, the CDR3 is TGTGCCAGCAGTTACTCGGGAGGGGGGGCCGCCGGGGAGCTGTTTTTT. It specifies CASSYSGGGAAGELFF.

V usage is TRBV12-3 or TRBV12-4 and J usage is TRBJ1-1, with D uncertain. CDR3 length: 15 amino acids. Deletions cut 8 bases from V and 3 bases from J, with 19 bases between. In DNA, the CDR3 is TGTGCCAGCGGGTCATTGGGGTACGGTGACACTGAAGCTTTCTTT. This codes for CASGSLGYGDTEAFF.

This clonotype appeared many times. The chain combines TRBV9 with TRBJ1-4, with a weak D call TRBD1 (5 bases). The germline gives CDR1 SGDLS, CDR2 YYNGEE. This CDR3 contains 15 residues. V lost 3 bases, J lost 0 bases, and 9 bases lay in between. Here the CDR3 DNA reads TGTGCCAGCAGCGGACGACAGCCAACTAATGAAAAACTGTTTTTT. Translation gives CASSGRQPTNEKLFF.